The entry below gives a single T cell receptor (beta chain) sequence along with its context. This clone has only one observation. No cognate antigen has been identified for it. No quality values exist for individual bases; no much larger clone is one base distant. Genomic DNA was isolated from the sorted cells so that the TCRbeta CDR3 region could be sequenced. The immunoSEQ Assay was used for sequencing of TCRbeta CDR3 regions. Entries here come from immuneACCESS through TCRdb and include only in-frame sequences with V and J called. Some clones fail to appear in such tables; in the studies checked, an unresolved V gene covers under half of the shortfall, and the cause of the remainder is unknown. This sample gives about 62,000 clones in total; about 88% of them show up just once. The ten largest clonotypes hold 0.27% of the sample. A distance of 23 bases separates the germline ends of V and J, which lose 4 bases and 19 bases respectively. CDR1 MDHEN and CDR2 SYDVKM are derived from the germline V gene. From its cysteine to its phenylalanine, the CDR3 spans 14 amino acids. The sequence is cut down to CDR3 DNA, 42 bases in frame from base 1.

This specimen comes from a study of OX40 agonist ivuxolimab in advanced cancers. A note on the overall study: Ivuxolimab, which targeted the costimulatory receptor OX40 (CD134), was an agonistic, fully human IgG2 monoclonal antibody. Intravenous ivuxolimab was administered to patients every 2 weeks at six dose levels: 0.01, 0.1, 0.3, 1.5, 3 and 10 mg/kg. Among the approximately 50 dose-escalation patients, about 20 had hepatocellular carcinoma, 15 melanoma, 9 renal cell carcinoma and 9 head and neck cancer. The dose-escalation cohort was approximately 83% male with a mean age of approximately 60 years, ranging from about 20 to 85. Patients were allowed to have had prior anti-PD-1, anti-PD-L1 or anti-CTLA-4 therapy, and roughly 40% of the dose-escalation patients had previously received checkpoint inhibitors. Partial responses occurred in three dose-escalation patients, of whom one had hepatocellular carcinoma and two had cutaneous melanoma. The paper describes the monotherapy dose-escalation part (N = 52 patients) of the phase I trial of ivuxolimab. The purpose of peripheral TCRbeta sequencing was to test whether ivuxolimab changed TCR sequence diversity and led to clonal T-cell expansion.

Patients with a history of autoimmune disease or receiving systemic immunosuppression were excluded from the trial. Peripheral blood for TCR sequencing was collected from all dose cohorts at baseline, on cycle 4 day 1, and on cycle 7 day 1. The samples were drawn from a first-in-human, open-label, multicenter phase I dose-escalation trial of ivuxolimab. Adults with locally advanced or metastatic melanoma, renal cell carcinoma, hepatocellular carcinoma or head and neck squamous cell carcinoma were enrolled in the trial. Before TCR sequencing, CD4+ T cells and CD8+ T cells were sorted from peripheral blood as separate populations. Beyond this particular receptor, the publication reports: Low levels of normalized T-cell clonal expansion were also seen in some patients who did not respond. The antigen specificity of the peripheral T cells that underwent clonal expansion was not determined. At doses from 0.1 to 3.0 mg/kg, clonal expansion was seen in both CD4+ and CD8+ blood T cells between baseline and week 6. After ivuxolimab, CD8+ T cells had more expanded clones than CD4+ T cells on average. Partial responders in the 0.1-3.0 mg/kg groups had among the lowest normalized peripheral clonal expansion, especially among CD8+ T cells.

The chain employs TRBV28 and TRBJ1-6, and perhaps TRBD1 as D gene, on 6 matching bases. This clonotype was obtained from an adult with an advanced solid tumor such as melanoma, head and neck, liver or kidney cancer. The specimen comprised CD4+ or CD8+ T cells sorted from blood, sampled in a trial of the OX40 agonist ivuxolimab. CDR3 reads: CASSSPDSALVGHF. The base sequence is TGTGCCAGCAGTTCCCCGGACAGCGCGCTGGTAGGACACTTT.